This T cell receptor (beta chain) is drawn from a study of CD8+ T cells in alopecia areata. RNA extraction was followed by reverse transcription into cDNA, which acted as the sequencing template. Clones were read by immunoSEQ multiplex PCR, and TCRdb kept only the in-frame ones, dropping some. Of hundreds of thousands of clones listed, approximately 52% are singletons. Trimming took 5 bases from V and 5 from J; bases not matched to a gene: 1. CDR3 length: 11 amino acids. Germline V gene data show CDR1 as SQVTM and CDR2 as ANQGSEA. V and J are TRBV29-1 and TRBJ2-3; 7 positions match TRBD1. The sequenced sample was CD4+ T cells sorted from blood, obtained at week 0. This sequence was found in a human donor with alopecia areata. CDR3 DNA: TGCAGCGTTCACAGGGGAGATACGCAGTATTTT. Translated: CSVHRGDTQYF.